This T cell receptor (beta chain) was captured in a study of T cell responses to AZD1222 COVID-19 vaccine. Study-wide findings and caveats: White British people made up most donors, females outnumbered males, and clonal diversity was possibly underestimated. When two AZD1222 doses had been given, Spike-specific TCR breadth and depth rose.

Turning to this clone: Its target is not known.

Profiled with immunoSEQ multiplex PCR; TCRdb holds only in-frame clones, not every one. The sample consists of 75,000 to 90,000 clones, over 75% of them appearing once. Timing groups of about 4 and about 12 weeks for second doses were pooled. The CDR3 is 16 residues long. Trimming pared 3 bases from V and 3 bases from J, leaving 16 bases between. The germline V gene encodes CDR1 SEHNR and CDR2 FQNEAQ (reference sequence). The sample consisted of peripheral blood, taken 28 days after the second AZD1222 dose. This clonotype originated in an adult who received the AZD1222 COVID-19 vaccine. J is TRBJ2-3 and V is TRBV7-9; D is perhaps TRBD1 or TRBD2 (6 bases each). The CDR3 region has the DNA TGTGCCAGCAGCTTTGGGAGTACAGGGAGGACAGATACGCAGTATTTT. It translates to CASSFGSTGRTDTQYF.